Listed here is a single TCR beta chain. Its cognate antigen is unknown. This sample is drawn from a study of T cells after yellow fever vaccination. Overall study findings and caveats: Clones that expanded after primary vaccination mostly reappeared after the booster (approximately 96% CD4, approximately 85% CD8). Abundant clonotypes from the bulk population could get into FACS-sorted repertoires as contaminants. Clonotypes shared by both compartments, CD4 and CD8, made up a small share.

TCRdb passed the 5' RACE reads through MiXCR, listing each CDR3 protein once. The data hold around 550,000 distinct CDR3 sequences, with less than 20% observed a single time. The germline V gene has CDR1 ENHRY and CDR2 SYGVKD. This CDR3 comprises 12 residues. Trimming removed 7 bases from V and 6 bases from J, with 12 bases in between. The sequences come from PBMCs, collected 15 days after the yellow fever booster vaccination. The V and J genes are TRBV10-3 and TRBJ1-1; D is ambiguous. The source is a man aged 30-40 years who received the YFV17D yellow fever vaccine. CDR3 nucleotides: TGTGCCATCACAAATGGCCGTGCTGAAGCTTTCTTT. It yields the protein CAITNGRAEAFF.